This TCR beta chain derives from a study of blood T cell repertoires in COVID-19. Study-level information: Acute and convalescent COVID-19 specimens originated in the United States, Italy and Spain.

During active infection, Seattle patients enrolled and were then monitored through disease. Data came from immunoSEQ multiplex PCR; TCRdb stores just in-frame clones and leaves some out. The sample has some 300,000 clones, 90% seen once. Looked up from germline, CDR1 is MNHNY and CDR2 is SVGAGI (reference sequence). Trimming shortened V by 0 bases and J by 2 bases, and 11 bases separated the two germline ends. This CDR3 region has 16 residues. The chain recombines TRBV6-6 with TRBJ1-3; a weak D match, TRBD1 (5 bases). The sequence derives from a woman aged 45-65 years with COVID-19, enrolled during active disease. The sequenced sample consisted of peripheral blood. The chain's CDR3 is CASSYSQGSPGNTIYF. DNA for the CDR3: TGTGCCAGCAGTTACTCCCAGGGTTCCCCTGGAAACACCATATATTTT.